The 4 T cell receptor beta chains presented below share a single source sample, sequenced in a study of shared clonotypes between healthy human individuals. Measured with immunoSEQ multiplex PCR; TCRdb has only the in-frame clones, and not every one. The sample includes over a million clones, around 74% of them seen just once. Specimen: memory CD4+ T cells sorted from blood. Subset specified: CD45RA-negative fraction. All receptors derive from a man aged 18 to 35 in good health.

This chain uses TRBV5-4 with TRBJ1-2; 7 bases align to TRBD1. The germline gives CDR1 SGHNT, CDR2 YYREEE (reference sequence). This CDR3 has 13 amino acids. J was trimmed by 3 bases and V by 4 bases; bases with no gene match: 3. The CDR3 loop is CASSRDSYYGYTF. As DNA, the CDR3 is TGTGCCAGCAGCCGGGACAGTTACTATGGCTACACCTTC.

The table lists this clone with a count of one. The rearrangement joins TRBV5-3 to TRBJ1-5; D may be TRBD1 (6 bases). TRBV5-3 is known as an ORF, though its function is uncertain. This CDR3 spans 16 amino acids. V dropped 0 bases and J dropped 4 bases, with 14 bases sitting between them. In DNA form, the CDR3 reads TGTGCCAGAAGCTTGGGGGGCAGGGGAAGGAATCAGCCCCAGCATTTT. Protein: CARSLGGRGRNQPQHF.

A word on this clone: The same CDR3 also results from other DNA sequences found in this sample. The genes are TRBV4-2 and TRBJ2-3; D unresolved. This CDR3 contains 13 residues. Between the trimmed V and J ends, which lost 1 base and 2 bases, there was a span of 4 bases. Germline CDR1 LGHNA, CDR2 YNFKEQ. In DNA, the CDR3 is TGTGCCAGCAGCCAAGCGGACACAGATACGCAGTATTTT. Translating gives CASSQADTDTQYF.

This rearrangement joins TRBV6-6 to TRBJ1-2; TRBD1 aligns across 9 bases. The CDR3 covers 14 residues. The germline gives CDR1 MNHNY, CDR2 SVGAGI (reference sequence). Germline trimming cut 6 bases from V and 2 bases from J; bases unmatched to any gene: 4. The CDR3: CASRQGQGNYGYTF. The CDR3 DNA follows: TGTGCCAGCAGGCAGGGACAGGGAAACTATGGCTACACCTTC.